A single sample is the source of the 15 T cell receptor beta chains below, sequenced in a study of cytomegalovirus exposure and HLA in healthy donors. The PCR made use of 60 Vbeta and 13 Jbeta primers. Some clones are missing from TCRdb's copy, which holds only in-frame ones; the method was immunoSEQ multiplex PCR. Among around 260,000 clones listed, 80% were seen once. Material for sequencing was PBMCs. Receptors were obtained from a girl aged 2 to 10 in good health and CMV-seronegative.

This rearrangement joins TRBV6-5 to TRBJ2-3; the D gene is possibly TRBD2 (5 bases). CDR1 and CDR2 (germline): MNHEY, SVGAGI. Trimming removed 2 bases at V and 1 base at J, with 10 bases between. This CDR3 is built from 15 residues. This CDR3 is CASSYRTSGTDTQYF. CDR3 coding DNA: TGTGCCAGCAGTTACCGTACTAGTGGCACAGATACGCAGTATTTT.

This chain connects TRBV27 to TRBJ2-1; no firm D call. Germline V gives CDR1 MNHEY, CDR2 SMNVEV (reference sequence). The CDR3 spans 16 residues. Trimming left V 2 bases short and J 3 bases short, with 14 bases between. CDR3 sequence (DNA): TGTGCCAGCAGTTTAATAACAGCCCTTGGCTACAATGAGCAGTTCTTC. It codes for CASSLITALGYNEQFF.

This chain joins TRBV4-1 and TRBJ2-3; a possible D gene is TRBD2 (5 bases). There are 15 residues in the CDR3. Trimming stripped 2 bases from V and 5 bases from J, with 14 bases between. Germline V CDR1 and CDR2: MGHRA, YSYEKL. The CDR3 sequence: CASSQLALGGDTQYF. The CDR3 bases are TGCGCCAGCAGCCAACTAGCTTTGGGTGGAGATACGCAGTATTTT.

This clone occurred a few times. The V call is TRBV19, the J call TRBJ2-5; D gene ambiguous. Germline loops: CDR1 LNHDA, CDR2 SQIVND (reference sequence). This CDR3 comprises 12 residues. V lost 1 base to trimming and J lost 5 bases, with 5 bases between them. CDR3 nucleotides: TGTGCCAGTAGTATAGGAGCCGAGACCCAGTACTTC. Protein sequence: CASSIGAETQYF.

As DNA, the CDR3 is TGTGCCAGCAGCTTAGTGGTATCAACCGGGGAAAAACTGTTTTTT. This translates into CASSLVVSTGEKLFF. The chain carries TRBV11-2 and TRBJ1-4; D call uncertain. CDR1 is SGHAT, CDR2 FQNNGV, per germline. The CDR3 contains 15 residues. V was shortened by 1 base and J by 8 bases, with 14 bases between the two germline ends.

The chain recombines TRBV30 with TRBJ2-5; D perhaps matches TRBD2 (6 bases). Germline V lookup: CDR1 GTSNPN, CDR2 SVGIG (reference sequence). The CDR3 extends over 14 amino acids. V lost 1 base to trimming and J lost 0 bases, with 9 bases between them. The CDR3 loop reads CAWSARGYQETQYF. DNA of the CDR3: TGTGCCTGGAGTGCCCGGGGGTACCAAGAGACCCAGTACTTC.

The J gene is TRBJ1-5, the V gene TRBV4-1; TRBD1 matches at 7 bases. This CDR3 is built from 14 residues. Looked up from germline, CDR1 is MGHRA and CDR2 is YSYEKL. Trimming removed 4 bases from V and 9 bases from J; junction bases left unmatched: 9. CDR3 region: CASSPRQGYRPQHF. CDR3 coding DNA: TGCGCCAGCAGCCCACGACAGGGCTATCGGCCCCAGCATTTT.

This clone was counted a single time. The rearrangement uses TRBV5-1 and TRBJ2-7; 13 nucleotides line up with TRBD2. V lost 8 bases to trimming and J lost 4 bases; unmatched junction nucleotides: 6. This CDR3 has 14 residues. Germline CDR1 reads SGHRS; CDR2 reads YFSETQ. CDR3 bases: TGCGCCAGTAGGACTAGCGGGGGTGCTTACGAGCAGTACTTC. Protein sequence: CASRTSGGAYEQYF.

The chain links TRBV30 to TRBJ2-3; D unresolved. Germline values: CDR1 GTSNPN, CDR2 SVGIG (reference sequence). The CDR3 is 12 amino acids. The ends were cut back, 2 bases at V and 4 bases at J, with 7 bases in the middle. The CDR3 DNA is TGTGCCTGGAGTCCCTTAGCAGATACGCAGTATTTT. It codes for CAWSPLADTQYF.

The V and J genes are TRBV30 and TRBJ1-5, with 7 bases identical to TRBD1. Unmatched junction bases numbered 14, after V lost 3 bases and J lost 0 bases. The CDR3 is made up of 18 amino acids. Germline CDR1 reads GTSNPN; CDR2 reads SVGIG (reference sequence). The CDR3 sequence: CAWSPARGFTYSNQPQHF. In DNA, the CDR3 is TGTGCCTGGAGCCCCGCCAGGGGGTTCACTTATAGCAATCAGCCCCAGCATTTT.

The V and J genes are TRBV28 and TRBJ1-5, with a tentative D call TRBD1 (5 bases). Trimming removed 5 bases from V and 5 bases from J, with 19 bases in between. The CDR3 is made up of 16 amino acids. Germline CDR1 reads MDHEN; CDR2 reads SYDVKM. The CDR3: CASSPPDTKPHQPQHF. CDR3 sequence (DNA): TGTGCCAGCAGTCCCCCGGACACGAAACCACATCAGCCCCAGCATTTT. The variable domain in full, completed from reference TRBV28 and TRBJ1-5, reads DVKVTQSSRYLVKRTGEKVFLECVQDMDHENMFWYRQDPGLGLRLIYFSYDVKMKEKGDIPEGYSVSREKKERFSLILESASTNQTSMYLCASSPPDTKPHQPQHFGDGTRLSIL.

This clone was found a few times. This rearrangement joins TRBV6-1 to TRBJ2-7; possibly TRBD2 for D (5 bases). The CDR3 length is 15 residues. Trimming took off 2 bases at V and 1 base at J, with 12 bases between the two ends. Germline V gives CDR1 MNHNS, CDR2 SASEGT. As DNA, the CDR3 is TGTGCCAGCAGTGAAAATCCTCTAGCTTCCTACGAGCAGTACTTC. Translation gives CASSENPLASYEQYF.

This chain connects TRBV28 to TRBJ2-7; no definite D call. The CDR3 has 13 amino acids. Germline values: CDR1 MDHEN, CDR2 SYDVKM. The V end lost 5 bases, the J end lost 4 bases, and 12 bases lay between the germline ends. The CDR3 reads CASSTDIPYEQYF. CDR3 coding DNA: TGTGCCAGCAGTACCGACATTCCTTACGAGCAGTACTTC.

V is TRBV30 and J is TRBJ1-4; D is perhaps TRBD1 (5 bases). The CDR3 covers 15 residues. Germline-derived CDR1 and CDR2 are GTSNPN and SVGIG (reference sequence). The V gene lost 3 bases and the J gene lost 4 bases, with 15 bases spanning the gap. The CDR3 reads CAWSASRGLNEKLFF. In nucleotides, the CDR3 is TGTGCCTGGAGCGCCTCGCGGGGCCTTAATGAAAAACTGTTTTTT.

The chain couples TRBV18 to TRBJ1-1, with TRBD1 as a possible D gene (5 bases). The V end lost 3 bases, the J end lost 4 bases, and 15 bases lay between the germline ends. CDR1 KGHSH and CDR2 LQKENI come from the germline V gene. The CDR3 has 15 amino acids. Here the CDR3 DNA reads TGTGCCAGCTCACCGGACCGAACAGGAGCCACTGAAGCTTTCTTT. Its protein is CASSPDRTGATEAFF.